The 27 T cell receptor beta chains presented below share a single source sample, sequenced in a study of cytomegalovirus exposure and HLA in healthy donors. Both 60 Vbeta primers and 13 Jbeta primers went into the PCR. The repertoire was sequenced with immunoSEQ multiplex PCR; TCRdb's copy has only in-frame clones and lacks some. The sample lists 90,000 to 120,000 clones; 65% to 85% were seen once. Sequencing used PBMCs. These TCRs come from a man between 25 and 39 years old in good health and CMV-seronegative.

The rearrangement joins TRBV6-7 to TRBJ1-2, with D perhaps matching TRBD1 (5 bases). TRBV6-7 carries the ORF label, with uncertain function. The length of the CDR3 is 15 residues. V shed 7 bases and J shed 0 bases, with 15 bases lying between them. CDR3 nucleotides: TGTGCCAGCATGTTTTCCCGGACATCTAACTATGGCTACACCTTC. This gives the protein CASMFSRTSNYGYTF.

The DNA of the CDR3 is TGTGCCAGCATTCTAGGGGCCAGCGGGGCAACTACGCAGTATTTT. Protein sequence: CASILGASGATTQYF. The rearrangement links TRBV6-1 to TRBJ2-3, with 7 bases aligning to TRBD2. CDR3 size: 15 residues. Looked up from germline, CDR1 is MNHNS and CDR2 is SASEGT. The ends lost 7 bases at V and 8 bases at J; junction bases unmatched: 15.

The rearrangement uses TRBV4-2 and TRBJ1-2, with D possibly TRBD1 on 6 matching bases. V was shortened by 4 bases and J by 3 bases, with 12 bases between the two germline ends. Per germline, CDR1 LGHNA and CDR2 YNFKEQ. CDR3 size: 14 residues. The DNA of the CDR3 is TGTGCCAGCAGCCGTGGGGCAGGGGACTATGGCTACACCTTC. Its protein product is CASSRGAGDYGYTF.

The chain uses TRBV5-1 and TRBJ2-7; TRBD2 matches at 11 bases. The ends lost 4 bases at V and 3 bases at J; junction bases unmatched: 6. This CDR3 spans 15 amino acids. Per germline, CDR1 SGHRS and CDR2 YFSETQ. CDR3 residues: CASSTGLADLYEQYF. CDR3 nucleotide sequence: TGCGCCAGCAGCACGGGACTAGCGGACCTCTACGAGCAGTACTTC.

V usage is TRBV6-4 and J usage is TRBJ1-1, with 8 bases aligning to TRBD1. This CDR3 spans 20 amino acids. V gave up 1 base and J gave up 0 bases; unmatched junction bases: 16. Germline V gene lookup returns CDR1 MRHNA and CDR2 SNTAGT. The CDR3 protein is CASSDWLHVGGQGMNTEAFF. The CDR3 DNA is TGTGCCAGCAGTGACTGGCTCCACGTCGGTGGACAGGGAATGAACACTGAAGCTTTCTTT.

V usage is TRBV6-6 and J usage is TRBJ2-6, with a tentative D call TRBD1 (5 bases). Trimming took 2 bases from V and 0 from J, leaving 8 bases between them. This CDR3 has 16 amino acids. The V gene's germline CDR1 is MNHNY and CDR2 SVGAGI (reference sequence). In nucleotides, the CDR3 is TGTGCCAGCAGTTACAGGGGAAACTCTGGGGCCAACGTCCTGACTTTC. Protein: CASSYRGNSGANVLTF.

The chain carries TRBV30 and TRBJ1-1; D not certain. V dropped 2 bases and J dropped 5 bases, with 9 bases sitting between them. The V gene's germline CDR1 is GTSNPN and CDR2 SVGIG (reference sequence). The CDR3 covers 12 residues. CDR3 residues: CAWSSFLTEAFF. The CDR3 coding sequence is TGTGCCTGGAGTAGCTTCCTGACTGAAGCTTTCTTT.

The chain carries TRBV5-1 and TRBJ2-3; 7 bases match TRBD1. CDR1 is SGHRS and CDR2 is YFSETQ in the germline V gene. Losses at the gene ends were 6 bases for V and 2 bases for J; bases not matched to a gene: 6. The CDR3 has 14 amino acids. The CDR3 sequence is CASNSGTATDTQYF. In DNA form, the CDR3 reads TGCGCCAGCAATTCCGGGACAGCCACAGATACGCAGTATTTT. The variable domain in full, completed from reference TRBV5-1 and TRBJ2-3, reads KAGVTQTPRYLIKTRGQQVTLSCSPISGHRSVSWYQQTPGQGLQFLFEYFSETQRNKGNFPGRFSGRQFSNSRSEMNVSTLELGDSALYLCASNSGTATDTQYFGPGTRLTVL.

The CDR3 spells CASGGDLEGNQPQHF. CDR3 DNA: TGTGCCAGCGGGGGGGATCTGGAGGGCAATCAGCCCCAGCATTTT. This chain joins TRBV28 and TRBJ1-5; possible D gene TRBD1, 5 bases. Trimming removed 8 bases at V and 2 bases at J, with 16 bases between. Germline loops: CDR1 MDHEN, CDR2 SYDVKM. CDR3 length equals 15 residues.

The chain couples TRBV30 to TRBJ2-5; 8 bases are shared with TRBD1. CDR3 length equals 15 residues. The germline V gene has CDR1 GTSNPN and CDR2 SVGIG (reference sequence). Trimming removed 5 bases from V and 5 bases from J; junction bases left unmatched: 13. For the CDR3, the DNA is TGTGCCTGGGGTAGGCAGGGGGCGTGGGTCGAGACCCAGTACTTC. Its translation: CAWGRQGAWVETQYF.

J is TRBJ2-1 and V is TRBV6-5; D gene uncertain. With 6 bases removed from V and 0 bases from J, the gap between germline ends came to 9 bases. This CDR3 region has 14 residues. The germline V gene has CDR1 MNHEY and CDR2 SVGAGI. The CDR3 loop is CASSRSSSYNEQFF. The CDR3 DNA follows: TGTGCCAGCAGCCGCTCTAGCTCCTACAATGAGCAGTTCTTC.

This chain connects TRBV7-6 to TRBJ2-7; 12 bases are a match to TRBD2. Trimming at V came to 3 bases and at J to 2 bases, leaving 2 bases not matched to a gene. The CDR3 sequence is 15 residues long. CDR1 is SGHVS, CDR2 FNYEAQ, per germline. The CDR3 is CASSFGLAGTYEQYF. The CDR3 region has the DNA TGTGCCAGCAGCTTCGGACTAGCGGGAACCTACGAGCAGTACTTC.

This clone was seen a handful of times. V is TRBV9 and J is TRBJ2-2; TRBD1 aligns across 11 bases. The J segment lost 4 bases and the V segment lost 6 bases, leaving 5 bases of the junction unmatched. Germline loops: CDR1 SGDLS, CDR2 YYNGEE. The CDR3 is 15 amino acids. The CDR3 loop reads CASNGQGAGTGELFF. The CDR3 coding sequence is TGTGCCAGCAACGGACAGGGGGCAGGCACCGGGGAGCTGTTTTTT.

V gene TRBV9 combines with J gene TRBJ1-1; TRBD1 matches 7 bases. The CDR3 runs to 13 residues. CDR1 and CDR2 (germline): SGDLS, YYNGEE. The ends lost 0 bases at V and 7 bases at J; junction bases unmatched: 3. CDR3 coding DNA: TGTGCCAGCAGCGTAGAGGGGGCCGATGAAGCTTTCTTT. Amino acids: CASSVEGADEAFF.

This clone showed up just once. V is TRBV9 and J is TRBJ2-1, with D tentatively TRBD2 (5 bases). The V gene's germline CDR1 is SGDLS and CDR2 YYNGEE. The CDR3 is 17 amino acids. The V and J ends lost 0 bases and 2 bases respectively, with 15 bases between them. The CDR3: CASSVGIGERPYNEQFF. The CDR3 DNA sequence: TGTGCCAGCAGCGTAGGGATCGGGGAGCGGCCCTACAATGAGCAGTTCTTC.

The sample holds a few counts of this clone. This chain joins TRBV5-6 and TRBJ1-1; no clear D. V was shortened by 0 bases and J by 9 bases, with 12 bases between the two germline ends. CDR1 and CDR2 (germline): SGHDT, YYEEEE. This CDR3 contains 13 residues. The CDR3 region has the DNA TGTGCCAGCAGCTTGGGGTGGGCCCTACAAGCTTTCTTT. It encodes CASSLGWALQAFF. Using reference TRBV5-6 and TRBJ1-1 for the parts outside the CDR3, the full variable domain is DAGVTQSPTHLIKTRGQQVTLRCSPKSGHDTVSWYQQALGQGPQFIFQYYEEEERQRGNFPDRFSGHQFPNYSSELNVNALLLGDSALYLCASSLGWALQAFFGQGTRLTVV.

The chain couples TRBV14 to TRBJ2-5; 7 bases match TRBD1. The CDR3 has 15 amino acids. Trimming cost V 4 bases and J 4 bases; bases outside gene matches: 9. Germline V gene sequence: CDR1 SGHDN, CDR2 FVKESK. The CDR3 DNA reads TGTGCCAGCAGCCGCAACAGGGGAGCCGGAGAGACCCAGTACTTC. It codes for CASSRNRGAGETQYF. Complete variable domain (other parts from reference TRBV14 and TRBJ2-5): EAGVTQFPSHSVIEKGQTVTLRCDPISGHDNLYWYRRVMGKEIKFLLHFVKESKQDESGMPNNRFLAERTGGTYSTLKVQPAELEDSGVYFCASSRNRGAGETQYFGPGTRLLVL.

This chain uses TRBV5-4 with TRBJ2-7, with TRBD2 matching over 10 bases. Germline V gene data show CDR1 as SGHNT and CDR2 as YYREEE (reference sequence). The CDR3 extends over 15 amino acids. Losses at the gene ends were 4 bases for V and 1 base for J; bases not matched to a gene: 5. The chain's CDR3 is CASSRSGRGSYEQYF. The CDR3 region has the DNA TGTGCCAGCAGCCGGAGCGGGAGGGGATCCTACGAGCAGTACTTC.

V gene TRBV9 combines with J gene TRBJ2-7; tentatively, D is TRBD2 (6 bases). Germline V gives CDR1 SGDLS, CDR2 YYNGEE. Trimming shortened V by 0 bases and J by 0 bases, and 13 bases separated the two germline ends. This CDR3 is 16 amino acids long. This CDR3 reads CASSVASGVSSYEQYF. DNA for the CDR3: TGTGCCAGCAGCGTAGCGTCGGGGGTAAGCTCCTACGAGCAGTACTTC.

This clone was detected once. CDR3 sequence reads: CASSLTGTGEAFF. The CDR3 DNA follows: TGTGCCAGCAGTTTAACAGGGACGGGTGAAGCTTTCTTT. V is TRBV27 and J is TRBJ1-1; possibly TRBD1 for D (6 bases). V lost 2 bases and J 7 bases, leaving 11 bases between the germline ends. The CDR3 covers 13 residues. CDR1 and CDR2 (germline): MNHEY, SMNVEV (reference sequence).

The chain has TRBV5-1 and TRBJ2-5; 9 bases match TRBD2. CDR1 is SGHRS, CDR2 YFSETQ, per germline. After removal of 3 bases from V and 7 bases from J, the junction contained 13 bases not matched to a gene. The CDR3 extends over 16 amino acids. In DNA, the CDR3 is TGCGCCAGCAGCTCCCTCCTAGCGGGGCCCGAGGGGACCCAGTACTTC. Amino acid sequence: CASSSLLAGPEGTQYF.

A remark on this clone: The identical CDR3 is also encoded by other nucleotide sequences in the sample. The rearrangement joins TRBV9 to TRBJ2-7; 7 bases map to TRBD2. The CDR3 is made up of 14 amino acids. J was trimmed by 5 bases and V by 0 bases; bases with no gene match: 5. From germline, CDR1 is SGDLS and CDR2 YYNGEE. In DNA form, the CDR3 reads TGTGCCAGCAGCGTAGGGGCGAGCGGGGACGAGCAGTACTTC. This gives the protein CASSVGASGDEQYF.

The chain joins TRBV11-1 to TRBJ1-1, with a tentative D call TRBD1 (5 bases). Per germline, CDR1 SGHAT and CDR2 FQDESV (reference sequence). V lost 5 bases and J lost 0, with 16 bases in between. The CDR3 extends over 16 amino acids. Written as DNA, the CDR3 is TGTGCCAGCAGCCCGCGAGGCAGGGTGATGAACACTGAAGCTTTCTTT. The encoded protein is CASSPRGRVMNTEAFF.

The chain uses TRBV19 and TRBJ1-6; 7 bases fit TRBD1. The CDR3 has 15 amino acids. Per the germline V gene, CDR1 is LNHDA and CDR2 is SQIVND (reference sequence). V was clipped by 6 bases and J by 6 bases; unmatched bases: 8. For the CDR3, the DNA is TGTGCCAGTAGCCGTAAAGGGGACAGTAATTCACCCCTCCACTTT. It translates to CASSRKGDSNSPLHF.

This clone was detected a few times. V is TRBV4-2 and J is TRBJ1-5, with 10 bases matching TRBD1. The CDR3 is made up of 18 amino acids. Germline V gene lookup returns CDR1 LGHNA and CDR2 YNFKEQ. Trimming took 1 base from V and 2 from J; bases not matched to a gene: 8. The CDR3 sequence is CASSQGDRGPLGNQPQHF. For the CDR3, the DNA is TGTGCCAGCAGCCAAGGGGACAGGGGCCCTTTGGGCAATCAGCCCCAGCATTTT.

The CDR3 region is CASSLGQILAGGDEQYF. The CDR3 region has the DNA TGTGCCAGCAGCTTAGGTCAGATACTAGCGGGAGGGGACGAGCAGTACTTC. The chain uses TRBV7-6 and TRBJ2-7; 13 bases match TRBD2. CDR1 is SGHVS and CDR2 is FNYEAQ in the germline V gene. The junction had 8 bases not matched to a gene; V was cut back by 1 base and J by 5 bases. The CDR3 is made up of 17 amino acids. Full variable domain (missing parts from reference TRBV7-6 and TRBJ2-7): GAGVSQSPRYKVTKRGQDVALRCDPISGHVSLYWYRQALGQGPEFLTYFNYEAQQDKSGLPNDRFSAERPEGSISTLTIQRTEQRDSAMYRCASSLGQILAGGDEQYFGPGTRLTVT.

J is TRBJ2-2 and V is TRBV6-9, with 14 nucleotides matching TRBD2. The germline CDR1 and CDR2 sequences are MNHGY and SVAAGI. This CDR3 has 15 amino acids. Trimming removed 6 bases from V and 5 bases from J; junction bases left unmatched: 2. This CDR3 is CASRRTSGRTGELFF. Written as DNA, the CDR3 is TGTGCCAGCAGGCGGACTAGCGGGAGGACCGGGGAGCTGTTTTTT.